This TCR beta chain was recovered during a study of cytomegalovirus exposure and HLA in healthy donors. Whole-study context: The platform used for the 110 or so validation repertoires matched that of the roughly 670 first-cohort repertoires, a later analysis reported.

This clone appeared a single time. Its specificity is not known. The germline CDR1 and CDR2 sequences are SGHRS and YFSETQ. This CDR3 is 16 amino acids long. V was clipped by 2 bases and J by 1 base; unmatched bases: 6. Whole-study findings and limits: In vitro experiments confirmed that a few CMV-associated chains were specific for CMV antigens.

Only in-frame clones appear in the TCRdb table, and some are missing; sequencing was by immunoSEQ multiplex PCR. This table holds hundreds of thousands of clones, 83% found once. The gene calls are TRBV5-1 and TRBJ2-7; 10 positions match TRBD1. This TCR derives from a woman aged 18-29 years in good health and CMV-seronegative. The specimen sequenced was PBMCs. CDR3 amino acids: CASSFSRTGGSYEQYF. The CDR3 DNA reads TGCGCCAGCAGCTTTTCCCGGACAGGGGGTTCCTACGAGCAGTACTTC.